This entry concerns a single T cell receptor beta chain. This clone was picked up a small number of times. There is no known antigen for this receptor. No base qualities exist here, and no much larger clone lies one base off it. The CDR1 and CDR2 encoded by the germline V gene are SGHDN and FVKESK. Spanning cysteine to phenylalanine, the CDR3 consists of 16 amino acids. The DNA shown is the 48-base CDR3, in frame from base 1. V trim: 1 base; J trim: 1 base; unmatched bases: 3. The sample is drawn from a study of beta chain features in type 1 diabetes (dated by TCRdb to 2017 to 2018). As for the study more broadly: No differences in mean age, gender distribution, total cell number or subset yield were found between patients and healthy donors. The study compared the TCRB repertoires of sorted circulating CD4+ T cell subsets in recently diagnosed type 1 diabetes patients with those in matched healthy donors. Across all samples, about 110 million sorted cells were examined, and cell number per subset correlated strongly with RNA yield. Regulatory and stem cell-like memory subsets were obtained from only 8 patients and roughly eight healthy donors, while naive and central memory subsets were obtained from all 30 or so donors.

What the authors observed across the whole study: Because the HLA sub-analyses included only small numbers of individuals, any influence of HLA type on TCRB rearrangement was left unresolved. Naive, central memory and regulatory TCRB repertoires appeared to be more alike among patients than among healthy donors. Because cDNA was sequenced instead of genomic DNA, highly expressing activated cells could be over-represented, though the groups showed no difference in activation or CD3 levels. Type 1 diabetes patients showed a moderate but significant shortening of TCRB CDR3 length in all four CD4+ subsets. Shorter templates might be favored by PCR, yet because patient and control samples were amplified and corrected together, any such skew would affect both groups equally. Fewer insertions and more nucleotide deletions at VDJ recombination sites were observed in patients with type 1 diabetes, implying thymic rearrangement abnormalities.

The entire isolated RNA was reverse transcribed using the High Capacity cDNA Reverse Transcription Kit, and thus expressed TCRB transcripts were sequenced. Deep immunoSEQ sequencing was applied to naive, central memory and regulatory T cell samples, giving an average of about 3.4 million total reads per sample. Sorted cells were lysed in RLT buffer, and RNA was extracted using DNase-treated RNeasy Micro or Mini kits according to cell number. To prevent cross-contamination, every cell subset was processed on its own, while patient and healthy donor samples were processed together. TCRB sequences were amplified from cDNA with the immunoSEQ multiplex PCR, producing 87-bp fragments spanning the CDR3 region. Sequencing of the amplicons was done on the Illumina HiSeq platform. The source study handled its data this way. PCR bias was computationally corrected using synthetic template baselines, reads within Hamming distance 2 were collapsed, and singletons that could not be merged were discarded. Reads were aligned to IMGT to assign V, D and J genes, CDR3 length, and insertions or deletions at six rearrangement sites. Clonotype counts were normalized to sorted cell number within each subset before computing true diversity and Gini coefficients with the tcR R package. Repertoire sharing was quantified using the overlap coefficient calculated on TCRB nucleotide sequences. Out-of-frame TCRB sequences from naive cells were analyzed as a proxy for the pre-selection repertoire. In TCRdb, the immuneACCESS table is reduced to in-frame sequences with V and J assigned. These tables do not hold every clone; where another copy was compared, an unresolved V gene accounts for under half, and the others remain unexplained. V and J calls and clone size are as listed in that table; D and trimming were resolved from the DNA. The sample table holds some 150,000 clones, of which 10% were seen once. In total, the top ten clones hold under 1.5% of the sample.

Each donor gave one peripheral blood draw, averaging approximately 110 mL, which was collected into heparinised tubes. Naive, central memory, regulatory and stem cell-like memory CD4+ T cells were sorted on a BD FACSAria II using a panel including CD45RO, CCR7, CD25, CD127, CD95 and CD27. Purity was above 95% for every sorted population. PBMCs were separated immediately by Lymphoprep density gradient centrifugation and were stained directly, without being cultured. So that batch effects would be minimized, each experiment stained and sorted samples in pairs, pairing one healthy donor with one patient.

The source of this sequence is a man in his late teens or twenties in good health. The specimen was naive CD4+ T cells from blood. The sample's cell subset or site label, in plain terms: true naive CD4+ T cells. The receptor chain draws on TRBV14 and TRBJ2-5, with 10 central nucleotides matching TRBD2. In nucleotide form, the sequence is TGTGCCAGCAGCCAAGGAATAGCGGGGGGCCAAGAGACCCAGTACTTC. Its protein product is CASSQGIAGGQETQYF. The entire variable domain, with the stretches around the CDR3 drawn from the reference TRBV14 and TRBJ2-5 proteins, is EAGVTQFPSHSVIEKGQTVTLRCDPISGHDNLYWYRRVMGKEIKFLLHFVKESKQDESGMPNNRFLAERTGGTYSTLKVQPAELEDSGVYFCASSQGIAGGQETQYFGPGTRLLVL.